This TCR beta chain was sequenced during a study of T-cell memory formation after mild COVID-19. Study context: Largely, the TCR clusters proved donor specific.

V was pared by 6 bases and J by 0 bases, with 6 bases of the junction left unmatched. The CDR3 is made up of 17 amino acids. TCRdb independently ran MiXCR on the 5' RACE reads; one entry per CDR3 protein. There are roughly 190,000 distinct CDR3 sequences in the sample; roughly 30% occur only once, and over 9.5% lies in the top ten. The V and J genes are TRBV12-3 or TRBV12-4 and TRBJ2-1, with 12 bases matching TRBD1. The sample taken for sequencing was PBMCs or a T cell subset sorted from them (not recorded which). The clonotype was recovered from an adult woman who had mild COVID-19 (a few samples of this study predate the infection). Cell type and time point are not known. CDR3 sequence (DNA): TGTGCCAGCAGCCTACGGGGACAGGGGGCCTCCTACAATGAGCAGTTCTTC. As protein: CASSLRGQGASYNEQFF.